Given below is one T cell receptor (beta chain) in context. This sample is part of a study of shared clonotypes between healthy human individuals. The protocol was immunoSEQ multiplex PCR, while the TCRdb copy is restricted to in-frame clones and leaves out a portion. Here the sample spans roughly 2.2 million clones, 92% being singletons. CDR1 is SGHAT, CDR2 FQNNGV, per germline. V gave up 2 bases and J gave up 2 bases, with 17 bases separating them. This CDR3 spans 17 amino acids. This rearrangement joins TRBV11-2 to TRBJ2-3, with D uncertain. Material: naive CD4+ T cells from PBMCs. The subset: CD45RA+ positively selected. The clonotype was recovered from a man aged 18-30 years in good health. Some clones in this sample may be carry-over from other donors' samples. This chain's CDR3 is CASSLISVRRHTDTQYF. CDR3 DNA: TGTGCCAGCAGCTTAATCTCTGTCCGGAGACACACAGATACGCAGTATTTT.